One T cell receptor (beta chain) is described in this entry. Its antigen is as yet unknown. This entry comes from a study of a mutant IDH1 vaccine in newly diagnosed glioma. Overall study context: The treated group averaged approximately 42 years old and was roughly 60% male, roughly 38% female. The earlier regimen, radiotherapy, temozolomide, or both, was most often both.

The germline V and J ends were trimmed by 6 bases and 10 bases, with 15 bases remaining between them. The CDR3 loop spans 11 amino acids. Germline CDR1 and CDR2: DFQATT and SNEGSKA (reference sequence). The data were produced by immunoSEQ multiplex PCR, yet TCRdb's version contains in-frame clones alone and is incomplete. Of tens of thousands of clones in the sample, around 80% were seen once. Study conclusions and caveats: Vaccine-induced responses were seen in 85% to 95% of patients, spanning several MHC alleles. There seemed to be no relation between pseudoprogression and changes in top peripheral T cell clonotypes.

As to time point: baseline, week 1 (first vaccination visit). Treatment reported: pre-vaccination baseline after standard-of-care therapy. V gene TRBV20-1 combines with J gene TRBJ1-1, with D possibly being TRBD1 (5 bases). The sequences come from PBMCs, collected from a glioma patient treated with radiotherapy, temozolomide or both. This clonotype was sampled from a young man with glioma. CDR3 residues: CSAKGPSPAFF. The CDR3 region has the DNA TGCAGTGCCAAGGGGCCATCACCAGCTTTCTTT.